The 19 T cell receptor beta chains given below trace back to one sample, sequenced in a study of identical twins. TCRdb itself ran the 5' RACE reads through MiXCR, one entry per CDR3 protein. The table lists a few hundred thousand distinct CDR3 sequences, 14% of them singletons, with approximately 0.98% in the top ten. These data also formed part of another study, on yellow fever vaccine responses in identical twins.

What was sequenced was CD4+ T cells sorted from blood. Every receptor here comes from a woman younger than 35 in good health.

This clonotype occurred a few times. The chain recombines TRBV20-1 with TRBJ2-7; D may match TRBD1 or TRBD2 (5 bases each). V lost 1 base and J 4 bases, leaving 14 bases between the germline ends. This CDR3 is built from 14 residues. Germline lookup yields CDR1 DFQATT and CDR2 SNEGSKA (reference sequence). The CDR3 protein is CSARGRVGAYEQYF. CDR3 coding DNA: TGCAGTGCTAGAGGGCGGGTCGGGGCGTACGAGCAGTACTTC.

The chain recombines TRBV5-4 with TRBJ2-3; a possible D gene is TRBD2 (6 bases). The V gene lost 0 bases and the J gene lost 5 bases, with 10 bases spanning the gap. Germline assignment: CDR1 SGHNT and CDR2 YYREEE (reference sequence). The CDR3 has 14 residues. CDR3 coding DNA: TGTGCCAGCAGCTTGGCGGGAGCAATAGATACGCAGTATTTT. Amino acid sequence: CASSLAGAIDTQYF.

The chain links TRBV15 to TRBJ2-3; possible D gene TRBD1, 5 bases. V lost 1 base and J 1 base, leaving 12 bases between the germline ends. CDR1 LNHNV and CDR2 YYDKDF come from the germline V gene (reference sequence). The CDR3 contains 16 residues. CDR3 sequence reads: CATSRVSGIGTDTQYF. The CDR3 DNA follows: TGTGCCACCAGCAGAGTTTCAGGGATTGGCACAGATACGCAGTATTTT.

The table lists this clonotype with a few counts. J is TRBJ2-3 and V is TRBV24-1; D is uncertain. V lost 4 bases and J 4 bases, leaving 14 bases between the germline ends. This CDR3 is 15 amino acids long. Germline V lookup: CDR1 KGHDR, CDR2 SFDVKD. The CDR3 spells CATSDPASSADTQYF. The DNA of the CDR3 is TGTGCCACCAGTGACCCCGCCAGTTCGGCAGATACGCAGTATTTT.

The chain recombines TRBV3-1 with TRBJ2-1; TRBD2 might be the D (5 bases). Germline V gene sequence: CDR1 LGHDT, CDR2 YNNKEL (reference sequence). Trimming took off 0 bases at V and 8 bases at J, with 14 bases between the two ends. The CDR3 extends over 15 amino acids. The CDR3 reads CASSQDAPQRDEQFF. The CDR3 DNA is TGTGCCAGCAGCCAAGATGCTCCCCAGAGGGATGAGCAGTTCTTC.

The chain is built from TRBV7-2 and TRBJ1-2; TRBD1 is a possible D gene (5 bases). The ends were cut back, 4 bases at V and 1 base at J, with 10 bases in the middle. The CDR3 is 14 residues long. The germline CDR1 and CDR2 sequences are SGHTA and FQGNSA. In DNA, the CDR3 is TGTGCCAGCAGCTACCGACAGAATAACTATGGCTACACCTTC. Translating gives CASSYRQNNYGYTF.

This clonotype has just a few counts. The chain couples TRBV3-1 to TRBJ1-1; possible D gene TRBD1, 6 bases. Germline assignment: CDR1 LGHDT and CDR2 YNNKEL (reference sequence). This CDR3 is 14 amino acids long. V was pared by 4 bases and J by 4 bases, with 13 bases between. CDR3 nucleotides: TGTGCCAGCAGCCTTCAGGGGACGGCCACTGAAGCTTTCTTT. This translates into CASSLQGTATEAFF.

This clonotype was observed a few times. The chain combines TRBV6-5 with TRBJ2-7; D may be TRBD1 or TRBD2 (5 bases each). The CDR3 has 15 amino acids. V lost 1 base and J 3 bases, leaving 13 bases between the germline ends. CDR1 and CDR2 from the germline V gene are MNHEY and SVGAGI. CDR3 sequence: CASSYWQGPHYEQYF. The DNA of the CDR3 is TGTGCCAGCAGTTACTGGCAGGGACCCCACTACGAGCAGTACTTC.

This clonotype showed up many times. The chain uses TRBV28 and TRBJ2-5; unclear D gene. The CDR3 extends over 15 amino acids. The germline CDR1 and CDR2 sequences are MDHEN and SYDVKM. Trimming removed 2 bases from V and 3 bases from J, with 13 bases in between. The CDR3 coding sequence is TGTGCCAGCAGTTTACGCGATAGGCCCAAAGAGACCCAGTACTTC. Its protein is CASSLRDRPKETQYF.

This clonotype has ten or more counts. The chain employs TRBV20-1 and TRBJ2-7; 7 bases line up with TRBD1. There are 15 residues in the CDR3. Germline CDR1 DFQATT, CDR2 SNEGSKA (reference sequence). V lost 2 bases, J lost 2 bases, and 9 bases stayed unmatched. In DNA form, the CDR3 reads TGCAGTGCTAGACCCGACAGGGAGTTGGCCTACGAGCAGTACTTC. It translates to CSARPDRELAYEQYF.

CDR3 DNA: TGTGCCAGCGGGCCGGACAGGGATGCAGATACGCAGTATTTT. It translates to CASGPDRDADTQYF. The chain recombines TRBV2 with TRBJ2-3, with 8 bases lining up with TRBD1. The germline V gene has CDR1 SNHLY and CDR2 FYNNEI. The CDR3 has 14 residues. J was trimmed by 4 bases and V by 8 bases; bases with no gene match: 8.

This clonotype was observed a handful of times. V and J are TRBV4-2 and TRBJ2-2; D tentatively reads TRBD1 or TRBD2 (6 bases each). Trimming took off 1 base at V and 6 bases at J, with 18 bases between the two ends. There are 17 residues in the CDR3. From germline, CDR1 is LGHNA and CDR2 YNFKEQ. CDR3 DNA: TGTGCCAGCAGCCAAGCCCTCGGGGGCGTAGACGCCGGGGAGCTGTTTTTT. Translating it yields CASSQALGGVDAGELFF.

Ten or more counts support this clonotype. The V gene is TRBV12-3 or TRBV12-4, the J gene TRBJ2-5, with 13 bases matching TRBD2. J gave up 3 bases and V 4 bases, and 2 bases lay outside the gene matches. This CDR3 is 15 amino acids long. CDR3 DNA: TGTGCCAGCAGTTCGACTAGCGGGGGGAAAGAGACCCAGTACTTC. It encodes CASSSTSGGKETQYF.

This clonotype showed up just a few times. The V and J genes are TRBV12-3 or TRBV12-4 and TRBJ2-5; TRBD2 matches at 9 bases. This CDR3 has 14 amino acids. J was trimmed by 5 bases and V by 3 bases; bases with no gene match: 4. CDR3 region: CASSFGAGGETQYF. CDR3 coding DNA: TGTGCCAGCAGTTTCGGGGCGGGAGGGGAGACCCAGTACTTC.

The genes are TRBV11-2 and TRBJ2-3, with 11 positions matching TRBD2. After removal of 0 bases from V and 2 bases from J, the junction contained 10 bases not matched to a gene. This CDR3 is 19 amino acids long. Germline-derived CDR1 and CDR2 are SGHAT and FQNNGV. This CDR3 is CASSLDLAGGYYNTDTQYF. In nucleotides, the CDR3 is TGTGCCAGCAGCTTAGATCTAGCGGGGGGATACTATAACACAGATACGCAGTATTTT.

The chain recombines TRBV5-1 with TRBJ2-1, with D unclear. Per the germline V gene, CDR1 is SGHRS and CDR2 is YFSETQ. V was pared by 5 bases and J by 0 bases, with 15 bases between. The CDR3 has 16 residues. In DNA form, the CDR3 reads TGCGCCAGCAGACGATCTCATTCTAGCTCCTACAATGAGCAGTTCTTC. Protein product: CASRRSHSSSYNEQFF.

V is TRBV20-1 and J is TRBJ1-5, with D perhaps matching TRBD1 (5 bases). Germline V gene data show CDR1 as DFQATT and CDR2 as SNEGSKA (reference sequence). V lost 3 bases to trimming and J lost 4 bases, with 19 bases between them. This CDR3 is 16 amino acids long. This chain's CDR3 is CSARVPTVGANQPQHF. The DNA of the CDR3 is TGCAGTGCTAGGGTACCTACTGTTGGGGCGAATCAGCCCCAGCATTTT.

This clonotype was counted between two and nine times. The rearrangement uses TRBV3-1 and TRBJ2-2, with D unclear. The CDR3 has 15 amino acids. CDR1 LGHDT and CDR2 YNNKEL come from the germline V gene (reference sequence). Trimming removed 1 base at V and 5 bases at J, with 11 bases between. CDR3 DNA: TGTGCCAGCAGCCAAGCGTCAGGTTTTACCGGGGAGCTGTTTTTT. Translating it yields CASSQASGFTGELFF.

In this sample, this clonotype turned up once. This rearrangement joins TRBV29-1 to TRBJ1-1; D not certain. Trimming cost V 6 bases and J 6 bases, with 11 bases left between them. Germline lookup yields CDR1 SQVTM and CDR2 ANQGSEA. The CDR3 is 11 amino acids. In DNA form, the CDR3 reads TGCAGCGTAAGTACGTTTGCTGAAGCTTTCTTT. It yields the protein CSVSTFAEAFF.